This T cell receptor beta chain was documented in a study of blood T cell repertoires in COVID-19. Using immunoSEQ multiplex PCR, the repertoire was profiled, and TCRdb retains in-frame clones only, with some absent. The data contain 35,000 to 50,000 clones, almost 85% of them singletons. V shed 3 bases and J 6 bases; nucleotides not matched to a gene: 5. The CDR3 totals 14 residues. Germline CDR1 reads MGHRA; CDR2 reads YSYEKL. This receptor was taken from a woman aged 60-75 years with acute or convalescent COVID-19. This sequence joins TRBV4-1 and TRBJ2-3, with 8 bases matching TRBD2. The sample taken for sequencing was peripheral blood. Here the CDR3 DNA reads TGCGCCAGCAGCCAGATCGGGGGGGCGGATACGCAGTATTTT. It yields the protein CASSQIGGADTQYF.